The rows below give T cell receptor beta chains drawn from one sample of a study of blood T cells in healthy people across ages. TCRdb fed the 5' RACE reads into MiXCR, producing one record per CDR3 protein. The table has roughly 1.5 million distinct CDR3 sequences, 42% seen once. The sequencing sample was made of blood. The receptors come from a woman younger than 35 in good health. The CDR3 runs from the conserved cysteine through the conserved F or W. D genes are given only for firm matches. For some rows the clone size is stated as once, few or many, or as a class when expanded; others skip it.

clone size: few
D gene: -
V gene: TRBV4-3
J gene: TRBJ2-1
CDR3 DNA: TGCGCCAGCAGCCAAGAGTGGACAGTCTACAATGAGCAGTTCTTC
CDR3 protein: CASSQEWTVYNEQFF

clone size: -
D gene: -
V gene: TRBV6-2/TRBV6-3
J gene: TRBJ1-2
CDR3 DNA: TGTGCCAGCAGTTACATGTGGAGAAACTATGGCTACACCTTC
CDR3 protein: CASSYMWRNYGYTF

clone size: few
D gene: -
V gene: TRBV5-6
J gene: TRBJ2-1
CDR3 DNA: TGTGCCAGCATTTCAACCGGACTCCGCTTCAATGAGCAGTTCTTC
CDR3 protein: CASISTGLRFNEQFF

clone size: -
D gene: -
V gene: TRBV27
J gene: TRBJ2-1
CDR3 DNA: TGTGCCAGCAGGCGGCGGGAAGGCGAGCAGTTCTTC
CDR3 protein: CASRRREGEQFF

clone size: -
D gene: -
V gene: TRBV12-3/TRBV12-4
J gene: TRBJ1-6
CDR3 DNA: TGTGCCAGCAGCTCGCAAGGTGTGGGGGCCTCTTCACCCCTCCACTTT
CDR3 protein: CASSSQGVGASSPLHF

clone size: few
D gene: -
V gene: TRBV4-3
J gene: TRBJ1-5
CDR3 DNA: TGCGCCAGCAGCCAAGATAGAACGGGCATCAATCAGCCCCAGCATTTT
CDR3 protein: CASSQDRTGINQPQHF

clone size: -
D gene: TRBD1
V gene: TRBV27
J gene: TRBJ1-1
CDR3 DNA: TGTGCCAGCAGTCCACAGGGGGCGGAGACTGAAGCTTTCTTT
CDR3 protein: CASSPQGAETEAFF

clone size: -
D gene: -
V gene: TRBV15
J gene: TRBJ2-7
CDR3 DNA: TGTGCCACCAGCAAAATCACCGGGACTGTCTCCTACGAGCAGTACTTC
CDR3 protein: CATSKITGTVSYEQYF

clone size: -
D gene: TRBD1
V gene: TRBV2
J gene: TRBJ1-2
CDR3 DNA: TGTGCCAGCAGTACGACAGGGAGGGCATATGGCTACACCTTC
CDR3 protein: CASSTTGRAYGYTF

clone size: -
D gene: -
V gene: TRBV28
J gene: TRBJ2-7
CDR3 DNA: TGTGCCAGCAGTTCTGGGTACGCGGGGAGCTCCTACGAGCAGTACTTC
CDR3 protein: CASSSGYAGSSYEQYF

clone size: many
D gene: -
V gene: TRBV28
J gene: TRBJ2-7
CDR3 DNA: TGTGCCAGCAGTTTAATTGGTACCTACGAGCAGTACTTC
CDR3 protein: CASSLIGTYEQYF

clone size: -
D gene: -
V gene: TRBV7-9
J gene: TRBJ1-1
CDR3 DNA: TGTGCCAGCAGCTTTCCGAAGGACTCCAGGGGTAGTAGCACTGAAGCTTTCTTT
CDR3 protein: CASSFPKDSRGSSTEAFF

clone size: once
D gene: -
V gene: TRBV20-1
J gene: TRBJ1-1
CDR3 DNA: TGCAGTGCTAGGAAACCCGGGATGAACACTGAAGCTTTCTTT
CDR3 protein: CSARKPGMNTEAFF

clone size: -
D gene: TRBD2
V gene: TRBV20-1
J gene: TRBJ2-3
CDR3 DNA: TGCAGTGCTAGTCCTCTAGCGGGAAGTAGTGGGACAGATACGCAGTATTTT
CDR3 protein: CSASPLAGSSGTDTQYF

clone size: few
D gene: -
V gene: TRBV6-2/TRBV6-3
J gene: TRBJ2-1
CDR3 DNA: TGTGCCAGCAGTTCCGTGCCGCCAACCCATGAGCAGTTCTTC
CDR3 protein: CASSSVPPTHEQFF

clone size: -
D gene: -
V gene: TRBV2
J gene: TRBJ2-5
CDR3 DNA: TGTGCCAGCAGTGACAGGGGCAATCCTCCGGAGACCCAGTACTTC
CDR3 protein: CASSDRGNPPETQYF

clone size: -
D gene: -
V gene: TRBV6-5
J gene: TRBJ2-7
CDR3 DNA: TGTGCCAGCAGTTACTCCTGGGCAGACTACGAGCAGTACTTC
CDR3 protein: CASSYSWADYEQYF

clone size: -
D gene: TRBD2
V gene: TRBV11-2
J gene: TRBJ2-3
CDR3 DNA: TGTGCCAGCAGCTTAGTGCTAGCGGGAGGGCCTTCAGATACGCAGTATTTT
CDR3 protein: CASSLVLAGGPSDTQYF

clone size: -
D gene: -
V gene: TRBV5-1
J gene: TRBJ2-1
CDR3 DNA: TGCGCCAGCAGCTTGGCGGAGGGGGGCCAGGGCAATGAGCAGTTCTTC
CDR3 protein: CASSLAEGGQGNEQFF

clone size: -
D gene: TRBD1
V gene: TRBV6-5
J gene: TRBJ2-7
CDR3 DNA: TGTGCCAGCAGTTACTCGGGACAGGGGCCCTACGAGCAGTACTTC
CDR3 protein: CASSYSGQGPYEQYF

clone size: -
D gene: TRBD1
V gene: TRBV7-2
J gene: TRBJ1-6
CDR3 DNA: TGTGCCAGCAGCCCACCGACAGGGGGAGATTCACCCCTCCACTTT
CDR3 protein: CASSPPTGGDSPLHF

clone size: few
D gene: TRBD2
V gene: TRBV28
J gene: TRBJ2-4
CDR3 DNA: TGTGCCAGCAGTCCAACCTCTAGCGGGAGGGGGGAGCAGTACTTC
CDR3 protein: CASSPTSSGRGEQYF

clone size: -
D gene: -
V gene: TRBV4-3
J gene: TRBJ2-7
CDR3 DNA: TGCGCCAGCAGCCAAGATCTAGGGGGACTGAGCTTTTCCTACGAGCAGTACTTC
CDR3 protein: CASSQDLGGLSFSYEQYF

clone size: -
D gene: -
V gene: TRBV24-1
J gene: TRBJ2-1
CDR3 DNA: TGTGCCACCAGTGGCCAGCGGAGTAGGACCAATGAGCAGTTCTTC
CDR3 protein: CATSGQRSRTNEQFF

clone size: -
D gene: TRBD2
V gene: TRBV20-1
J gene: TRBJ2-3
CDR3 DNA: TGCAGTGCTAGCGGGACTAGCGGGAGATCAGATACGCAGTATTTT
CDR3 protein: CSASGTSGRSDTQYF

clone size: few
D gene: TRBD2
V gene: TRBV12-3/TRBV12-4
J gene: TRBJ2-5
CDR3 DNA: TGTGCCAGCAGGAGTAGCGGGGGGGCCTTAGAGACCCAGTACTTC
CDR3 protein: CASRSSGGALETQYF

clone size: -
D gene: -
V gene: TRBV4-2
J gene: TRBJ1-4
CDR3 DNA: TGTGCCAGCAGCCAAGCCCAAGTTGTAAATGAAAAACTGTTTTTT
CDR3 protein: CASSQAQVVNEKLFF

clone size: -
D gene: -
V gene: TRBV28
J gene: TRBJ2-7
CDR3 DNA: TGTGCCAGCAGTTCCCTGTATGGTACCTACGAGCAGTACTTC
CDR3 protein: CASSSLYGTYEQYF

clone size: -
D gene: TRBD1
V gene: TRBV14
J gene: TRBJ2-7
CDR3 DNA: TGTGCCAGCAGTAAAAATTTGGGACAGGGCCACGTACTTACCTACGAGCAGTACTTC
CDR3 protein: CASSKNLGQGHVLTYEQYF

clone size: -
D gene: -
V gene: TRBV5-1
J gene: TRBJ1-3
CDR3 DNA: TGCGCCAGCAGCTTGGAGGGCTTCTCTGGAAACACCATATATTTT
CDR3 protein: CASSLEGFSGNTIYF

clone size: -
D gene: -
V gene: TRBV5-1
J gene: TRBJ2-7
CDR3 DNA: TGCGCCAGCAGCCCCGGCCGGCCCTCCTACGAGCAGTACTTC
CDR3 protein: CASSPGRPSYEQYF

clone size: -
D gene: TRBD2
V gene: TRBV7-8
J gene: TRBJ2-1
CDR3 DNA: TGTGCCAGCAGCCATTTATATAGGACTAGCGGGAGTTCCTACAATGAGCAGTTCTTC
CDR3 protein: CASSHLYRTSGSSYNEQFF

clone size: -
D gene: -
V gene: TRBV6-2/TRBV6-3
J gene: TRBJ2-3
CDR3 DNA: TGTGCCAGCGGGGCCCGGGTGTGGGGCACAGATACGCAGTATTTT
CDR3 protein: CASGARVWGTDTQYF

clone size: few
D gene: -
V gene: TRBV12-5
J gene: TRBJ2-3
CDR3 DNA: TGTGCTAGTGGTTTAGGGGGGGCAGATACGCAGTATTTT
CDR3 protein: CASGLGGADTQYF

clone size: -
D gene: -
V gene: TRBV7-2
J gene: TRBJ1-2
CDR3 DNA: TGTGCCAGCAGCAGGGATAGTTTTGGCTACACCTTC
CDR3 protein: CASSRDSFGYTF

clone size: -
D gene: TRBD1
V gene: TRBV5-1
J gene: TRBJ2-6
CDR3 DNA: TGCGCCAGCAGCATGACAGGGGTAGGATCTGGGGCCAACGTCCTGACTTTC
CDR3 protein: CASSMTGVGSGANVLTF

clone size: few
D gene: -
V gene: TRBV14
J gene: TRBJ1-2
CDR3 DNA: TGTGCCAGCAGCCCTTTGGAGGGGCCTACTTACTATGGCTACACCTTC
CDR3 protein: CASSPLEGPTYYGYTF

clone size: -
D gene: TRBD2
V gene: TRBV12-3/TRBV12-4
J gene: TRBJ2-5
CDR3 DNA: TGTGCCAGCACTAAGGGAGGGACTCAACAAGAGACCCAGTACTTC
CDR3 protein: CASTKGGTQQETQYF

clone size: -
D gene: TRBD2
V gene: TRBV29-1
J gene: TRBJ2-5
CDR3 DNA: TGCAGCGTTGAAGAGAGCGGGAGGGGGGAGACCCAGTACTTC
CDR3 protein: CSVEESGRGETQYF

clone size: many
D gene: TRBD1
V gene: TRBV7-3
J gene: TRBJ1-2
CDR3 DNA: TGTGCCAGCAGCTTAACCCAGGGGGGGAGCTACACCTTC
CDR3 protein: CASSLTQGGSYTF

clone size: -
D gene: -
V gene: TRBV3-1
J gene: TRBJ1-2
CDR3 DNA: TGTGCCAGCAGCCAAGCCAGGGTTGGTGGCTACACCTTC
CDR3 protein: CASSQARVGGYTF

clone size: -
D gene: TRBD2
V gene: TRBV3-1
J gene: TRBJ2-7
CDR3 DNA: TGTGCCAGCACTTGGACTAGCGGGACCTCCGAGCAGTACTTC
CDR3 protein: CASTWTSGTSEQYF

clone size: -
D gene: TRBD1
V gene: TRBV4-1
J gene: TRBJ1-2
CDR3 DNA: TGCGCCAGCAGCCAAGAATCGACAGGGTTCTATGGCTACACCTTC
CDR3 protein: CASSQESTGFYGYTF